This TCR beta chain was obtained from a study of blood T cell repertoires in COVID-19. Study-level information: Some COVID-19 samples were acute and others convalescent; all came from the United States, Italy and Spain. From T cells, B-cell-depleted T cells, or PBMCs came the material, which was cDNA or gDNA.

V lost 5 bases and J 5 bases, leaving 8 bases between the germline ends. This CDR3 spans 12 amino acids. Germline V gene data show CDR1 as LNHDA and CDR2 as SQIVND (reference sequence). Per the authors' pipeline: The authors estimated nucleated cell counts from reference gene primer amplification. Produced via immunoSEQ multiplex PCR; TCRdb's table is partial and in-frame only. D and trimming come from the DNA, and the V and J calls and clone size come from that table. The sample includes 200,000 or so clones, 85% to 90% of them seen just once. Specimen: peripheral blood. The gene calls are TRBV19 and TRBJ2-3; D is unresolved. The receptor's source is a woman aged 50 to 60 with acute or convalescent COVID-19. The CDR3 sequence is CASSRVLDTQYF. The CDR3 coding sequence is TGTGCCAGTAGTCGCGTTCTAGATACGCAGTATTTT.